Below, one TCR beta chain is given with its context. Its antigen is undetermined. Clones were read by immunoSEQ multiplex PCR, and TCRdb kept only the in-frame ones, dropping some. Altogether more than 300,000 clones are present, about 87% being singletons, with the ten largest covering around 6.4%. Regarding treatment: some 20 received Ad26.COV2.S at low or high dose, single or two shots; several received placebo; per-sample allocation not given. Sampling happened 63 days after the first vaccine or placebo injection. As its vector, the vaccine had Ad26, which expressed Wuhan-strain SARS-CoV-2 spike. These data are taken from a study of Ad26.COV2.S vaccination and SARS-CoV-2 variants. About the study: Each vaccinee took Ad26.COV2.S intramuscularly, once or twice 56 days apart. Whole-study findings and limits: Those who received the vaccine showed greater spike-specific TCR breadth than those given placebo.

The receptor was derived from a person between 18 and 60 years old who received the Ad26.COV2.S COVID-19 vaccine or a placebo. Material: peripheral blood, obtained in a trial of Ad26.COV2.S vaccine versus placebo.

In DNA form, the CDR3 reads TGTGCCAGCAGTTTACGATCTAAAGAGACCCAGTACTTC. Protein product: CASSLRSKETQYF. V gene TRBV12-3 or TRBV12-4 combines with J gene TRBJ2-5; D gene unclear. This CDR3 has 13 residues. V shed 2 bases and J shed 3 bases, with 7 bases lying between them.